This TCR beta chain was recorded in a study of blood T cell repertoires in COVID-19. Overall study: PBMCs, B-cell-depleted T cells, or T cells were the source of the cDNA or gDNA that made up the material.

Between the trimmed V and J ends, which lost 2 bases and 8 bases, there was a span of 19 bases. There are 15 residues in the CDR3. CDR1 is GTSNPN, CDR2 SVGIG, per germline (reference sequence). Repertoires were generated with immunoSEQ multiplex PCR, while TCRdb's copy carries only in-frame clones and drops some. This table holds over 110,000 clones, under 80% found once. The sample was peripheral blood. This clonotype originated in a man older than 75 with acute or convalescent COVID-19. This chain links TRBV30 with TRBJ1-3; D might be TRBD1 (6 bases). CDR3 protein: CAWSPGQLLRDTIYF. The CDR3 bases are TGTGCCTGGAGTCCTGGACAGCTTTTAAGGGACACCATATATTTT.